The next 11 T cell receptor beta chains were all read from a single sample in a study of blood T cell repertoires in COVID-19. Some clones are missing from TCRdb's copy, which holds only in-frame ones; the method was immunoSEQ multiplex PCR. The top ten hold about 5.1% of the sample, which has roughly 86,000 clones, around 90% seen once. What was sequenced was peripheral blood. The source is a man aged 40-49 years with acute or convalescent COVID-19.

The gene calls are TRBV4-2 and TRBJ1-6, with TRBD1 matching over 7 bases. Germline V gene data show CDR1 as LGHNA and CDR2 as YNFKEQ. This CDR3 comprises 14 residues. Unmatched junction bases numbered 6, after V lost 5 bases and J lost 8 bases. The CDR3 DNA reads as TGTGCCAGCAGCTCGGTAGGGGGCGATTCACCCCTCCACTTT. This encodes CASSSVGGDSPLHF.

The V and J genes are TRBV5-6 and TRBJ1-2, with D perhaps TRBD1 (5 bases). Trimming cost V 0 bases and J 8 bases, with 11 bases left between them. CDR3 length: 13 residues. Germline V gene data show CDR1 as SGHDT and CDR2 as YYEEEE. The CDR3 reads CASSLVGGGGYTF. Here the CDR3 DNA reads TGTGCCAGCAGCTTGGTGGGGGGAGGAGGCTACACCTTC.

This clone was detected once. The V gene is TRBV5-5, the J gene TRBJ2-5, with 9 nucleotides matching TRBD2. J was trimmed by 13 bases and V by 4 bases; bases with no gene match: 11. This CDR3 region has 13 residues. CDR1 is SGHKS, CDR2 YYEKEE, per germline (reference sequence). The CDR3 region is CASSPTDSGSAYF. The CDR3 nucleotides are TGTGCCAGCAGCCCGACGGATAGCGGGAGTGCGTACTTC.

This CDR3 is CTSSQESLAGGMVGELFF. The CDR3 coding sequence is TGCACCAGCAGCCAAGAGTCCCTAGCGGGAGGAATGGTCGGGGAGCTGTTTTTT. This chain links TRBV1 with TRBJ2-2; the table's D call, TRBD2, has no DNA check behind it. TRBV1 is designated a pseudogene. The CDR3 totals 18 residues.

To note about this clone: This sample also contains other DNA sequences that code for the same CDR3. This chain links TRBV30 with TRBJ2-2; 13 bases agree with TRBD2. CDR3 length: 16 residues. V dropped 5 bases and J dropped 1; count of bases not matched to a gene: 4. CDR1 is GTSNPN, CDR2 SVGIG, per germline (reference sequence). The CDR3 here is CAWSRTSGRNTGELFF. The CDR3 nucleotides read TGTGCCTGGTCCCGGACTAGCGGGAGGAACACCGGGGAGCTGTTTTTT.

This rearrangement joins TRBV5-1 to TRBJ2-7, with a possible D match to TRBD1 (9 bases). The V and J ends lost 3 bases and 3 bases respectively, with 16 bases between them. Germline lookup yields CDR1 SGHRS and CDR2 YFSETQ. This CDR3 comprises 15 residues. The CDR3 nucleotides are TGCGCCAGCAGCTCGGGGGGGACAGGGCTCTACGAGCAGTACTTC. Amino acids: CASSSGGTGLYEQYF.

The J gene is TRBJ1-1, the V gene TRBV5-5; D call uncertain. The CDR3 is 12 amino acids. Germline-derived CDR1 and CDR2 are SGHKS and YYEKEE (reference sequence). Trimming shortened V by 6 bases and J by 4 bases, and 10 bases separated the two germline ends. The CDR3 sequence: CASTPKSTEAFF. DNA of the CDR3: TGTGCCAGCACCCCTAAGAGCACTGAAGCTTTCTTT.

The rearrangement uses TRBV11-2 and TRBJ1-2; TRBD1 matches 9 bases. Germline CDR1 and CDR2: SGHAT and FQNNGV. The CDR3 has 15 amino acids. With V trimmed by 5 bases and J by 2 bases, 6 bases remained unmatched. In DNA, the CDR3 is TGTGCCAGCAGCCAAAACAGGGGGCGAAACTATGGCTACACCTTC. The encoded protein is CASSQNRGRNYGYTF.

CDR3 DNA sequence: TGTGCCAGCAGTACCGGGACAGGGGGCTCCCAACCTTACTATGGCTACACCTTC. Translated: CASSTGTGGSQPYYGYTF. V usage is TRBV2 and J usage is TRBJ1-2, with 12 bases fitting TRBD1. V trimming: 5 bases; J trimming: 3 bases; junction bases outside the gene matches: 13. CDR1 and CDR2 from the germline V gene are SNHLY and FYNNEI. The CDR3 is 18 amino acids. Combining the CDR3 with reference TRBV2 and TRBJ1-2 gives the whole variable domain EPEVTQTPSHQVTQMGQEVILRCVPISNHLYFYWYRQILGQKVEFLVSFYNNEISEKSEIFDDQFSVERPDGSNFTLKIRSTKLEDSAMYFCASSTGTGGSQPYYGYTFGSGTRLTVV.

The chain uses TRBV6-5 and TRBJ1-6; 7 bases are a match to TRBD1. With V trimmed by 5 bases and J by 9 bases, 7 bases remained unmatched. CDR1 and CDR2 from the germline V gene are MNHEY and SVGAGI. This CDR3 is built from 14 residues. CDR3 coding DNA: TGTGCCAGCAGTCGACAGGGAGTCAGTTCACCCCTCCACTTT. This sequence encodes CASSRQGVSSPLHF.

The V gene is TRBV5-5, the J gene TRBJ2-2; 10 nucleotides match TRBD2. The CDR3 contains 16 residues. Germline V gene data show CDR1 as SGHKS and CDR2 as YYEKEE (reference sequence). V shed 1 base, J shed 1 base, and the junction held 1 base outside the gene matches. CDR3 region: CASSLLAGGNTGELFF. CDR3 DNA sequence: TGTGCCAGCAGCTTGTTAGCGGGAGGGAACACCGGGGAGCTGTTTTTT. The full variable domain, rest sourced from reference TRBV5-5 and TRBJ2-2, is DAGVTQSPTHLIKTRGQQVTLRCSPISGHKSVSWYQQVLGQGPQFIFQYYEKEERGRGNFPDRFSARQFPNYSSELNVNALLLGDSALYLCASSLLAGGNTGELFFGEGSRLTVL.